This T cell receptor (beta chain) was profiled in a study of blood T cell repertoires in COVID-19. Overall study: Sites across the United States, Italy and Spain contributed samples from acute and convalescent COVID-19. The cDNA or gDNA used as material had been derived from T cells, B-cell-depleted T cells, or PBMCs.

Details on this clone: The germline gene is not matched at one end of the junction; a read error may be the cause.

Study processing details: Reference gene primer amplification yielded estimated nucleated cell counts. Assay used: immunoSEQ multiplex PCR; TCRdb lists only in-frame clones, some missing. That table is the source of V, J and clone size, and D and trimming were worked out from the DNA. Here the sample spans 450,000 to 500,000 clones, roughly nine tenths being singletons. Germline-derived CDR1 and CDR2 are SGHRS and YFSETQ. The CDR3 is 17 amino acids. Sequencing input: PBMCs or T cells enriched from blood (not recorded which). The TCR sequence derives from a woman aged 60 to 75 who had recovered from COVID-19. This sequence joins TRBV5-1 and TRBJ1-2, with 11 nucleotides matching TRBD1. CDR3: CASSLAPGQGAKYGYTF. The CDR3 DNA reads as TGCGCCAGCAGCTTGGCCCCAGGACAGGGGGCTAAGTATGGCTACACCTTC.